This T cell receptor beta chain was documented in a study of CD8+CD57+ T cells in acquired aplastic anemia. Across the study: 3 to 4 ug was the average amount of DNA from sorted CD4+ and CD8+ cells. Healthy donor CD4+ cell samples had a mean of around 11 million reads.

The use of genomic DNA as template underpinned the TCR beta VDJ and CDR3 profiling. Using its own MiXCR run on the reads, TCRdb lists one record per CDR3 protein. The profile shows about 190,000 distinct CDR3 sequences, 54% of them singletons. This clonotype was seen just once. The CDR3 runs 15 residues. V lost 2 bases and J lost 7, with 15 bases in between. The sequencing sample was made of sorted CD4+, CD8+, or CD8+CD57+ T cells (not recorded which) from PBMCs. This receptor was obtained from a human donor in good health, serving as a control. The gene calls are TRBV12-3 or TRBV12-4 and TRBJ1-5; D is uncertain. The CDR3 DNA is TGTGCCAGCAGTTTAAGGGAGAGGGAGGGCCAGCCCCAGCATTTT. It translates to CASSLREREGQPQHF.